This record covers a single TCR beta chain. This sample is drawn from a study of blood T cell repertoires in COVID-19. V dropped 0 bases and J dropped 5; count of bases not matched to a gene: 7. This CDR3 region has 16 residues. The germline gives CDR1 LGHNA, CDR2 YNFKEQ. Per the original methods: Reference gene primer amplification yielded estimated nucleated cell counts. Produced via immunoSEQ multiplex PCR; TCRdb's table is partial and in-frame only. Clone size and the V and J calls come from that table; the DNA yielded D and trimming. The sample comprises fewer than 400,000 clones, roughly 85% of which are singletons, and less than 2.5% rests with the top ten. Either two negative PCRs, clearance, or symptom resolution qualified Cohort 3 donors as recovered.

The sample comprised PBMCs or T cells enriched from blood (not recorded which). This TCR came from a man in his thirties or forties who had recovered from COVID-19. V and J are TRBV4-2 and TRBJ2-5, with 9 bases fitting TRBD2. CDR3 nucleotides: TGTGCCAGCAGCCAAGACATGCGGGGGGGCGGTGAGACCCAGTACTTC. Translation gives CASSQDMRGGGETQYF.